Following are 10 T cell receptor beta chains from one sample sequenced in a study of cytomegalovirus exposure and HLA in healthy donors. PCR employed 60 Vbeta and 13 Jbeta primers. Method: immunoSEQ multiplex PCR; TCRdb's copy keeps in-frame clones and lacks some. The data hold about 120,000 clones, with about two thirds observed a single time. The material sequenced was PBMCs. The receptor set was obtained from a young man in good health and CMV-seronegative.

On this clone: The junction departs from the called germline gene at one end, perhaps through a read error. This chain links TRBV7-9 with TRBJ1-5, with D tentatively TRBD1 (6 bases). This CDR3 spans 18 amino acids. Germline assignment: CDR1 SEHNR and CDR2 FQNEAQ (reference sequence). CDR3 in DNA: TGTTCCAGCAGCTTAGCGGAAGGGGATCTCGGCGGGGGCCAGCCCCAGCATTTT. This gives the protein CSSSLAEGDLGGGQPQHF.

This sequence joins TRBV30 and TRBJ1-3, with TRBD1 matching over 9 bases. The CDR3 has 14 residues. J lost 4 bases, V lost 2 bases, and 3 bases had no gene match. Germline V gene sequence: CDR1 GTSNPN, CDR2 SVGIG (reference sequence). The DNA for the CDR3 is TGTGCCTGGAGTCGCGGGACAGGGGGAAACACCATATATTTT. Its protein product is CAWSRGTGGNTIYF.

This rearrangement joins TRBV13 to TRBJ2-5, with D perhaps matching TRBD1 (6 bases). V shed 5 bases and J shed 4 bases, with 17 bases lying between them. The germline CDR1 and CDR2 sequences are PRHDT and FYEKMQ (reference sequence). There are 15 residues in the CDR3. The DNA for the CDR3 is TGTGCCAGCAGCGCTGGACAGTCGGAAAGAGAGACCCAGTACTTC. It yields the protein CASSAGQSERETQYF.

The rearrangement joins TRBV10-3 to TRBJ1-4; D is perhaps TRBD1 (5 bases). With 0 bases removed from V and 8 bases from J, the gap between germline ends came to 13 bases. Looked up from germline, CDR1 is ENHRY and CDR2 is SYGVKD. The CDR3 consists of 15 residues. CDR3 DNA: TGTGCCATCAGTGAGTCGGGGGGTATGGACGAAAAACTGTTTTTT. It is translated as CAISESGGMDEKLFF.

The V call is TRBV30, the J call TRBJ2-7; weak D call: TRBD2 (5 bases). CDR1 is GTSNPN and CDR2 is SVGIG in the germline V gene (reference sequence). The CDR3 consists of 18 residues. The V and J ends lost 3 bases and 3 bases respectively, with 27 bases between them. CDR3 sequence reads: CAWSPVHLSHGVGYEQYF. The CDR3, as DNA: TGTGCCTGGAGCCCCGTTCACCTATCCCACGGGGTGGGCTACGAGCAGTACTTC.

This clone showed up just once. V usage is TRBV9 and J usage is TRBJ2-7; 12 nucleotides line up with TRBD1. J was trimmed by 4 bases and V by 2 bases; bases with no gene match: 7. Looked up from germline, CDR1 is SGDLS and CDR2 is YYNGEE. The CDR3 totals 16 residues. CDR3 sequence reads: CASSVSGTGGWYEQYF. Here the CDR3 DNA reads TGTGCCAGCAGCGTTTCCGGGACAGGGGGCTGGTACGAGCAGTACTTC.

The CDR3 sequence: CASSKLEYQETQYF. The CDR3 region has the DNA TGTGCCAGCAGTAAACTAGAATACCAAGAGACCCAGTACTTC. The gene calls are TRBV6-5 and TRBJ2-5; perhaps TRBD2 as D (5 bases). Looked up from germline, CDR1 is MNHEY and CDR2 is SVGAGI. CDR3 length equals 14 residues. V dropped 5 bases and J dropped 0 bases, with 10 bases sitting between them.

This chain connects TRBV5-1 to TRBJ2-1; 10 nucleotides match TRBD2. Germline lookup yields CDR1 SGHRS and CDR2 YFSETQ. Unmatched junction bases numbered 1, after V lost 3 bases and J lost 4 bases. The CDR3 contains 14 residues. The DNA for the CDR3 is TGCGCCAGCAGCTGGACTAGCGGTTACAATGAGCAGTTCTTC. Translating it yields CASSWTSGYNEQFF.

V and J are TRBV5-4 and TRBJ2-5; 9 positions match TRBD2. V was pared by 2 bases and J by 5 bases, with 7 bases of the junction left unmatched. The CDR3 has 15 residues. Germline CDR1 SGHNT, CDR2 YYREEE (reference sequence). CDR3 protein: CASSFRERGVETQYF. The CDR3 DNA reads TGTGCCAGCAGCTTTAGGGAGCGGGGGGTGGAGACCCAGTACTTC.

The DNA of the CDR3 is TGTGCCAGCAGCCCGGACAATTCGGCCTACGAGCAGTACTTC. Translating it yields CASSPDNSAYEQYF. This sequence joins TRBV5-6 and TRBJ2-7, with D possibly matching TRBD1 (5 bases). Trimming took 4 bases from V and 2 from J, leaving 13 bases between them. Germline V gene sequence: CDR1 SGHDT, CDR2 YYEEEE. This CDR3 spans 14 amino acids.